These T cell receptor beta chains were read from a single sample in a study of metastatic and nonmetastatic thyroid tumors. TCRdb re-called clones from the PCR reads using MiXCR. This table holds about 18,000 clones, about 26% found once. The sample comprised adjacent normal tissue. These receptor sequences come from a female donor with papillary thyroid cancer or a benign thyroid nodule (not recorded which). Some clones in this sample may be carry-over from other donors' samples. Both conserved end residues are part of each CDR3. The D gene is left open where the match is weak. Part of the rows lack a size; the others show once, few, many or a class for expanded clones.

v_gene: TRBV9
abundance: .
d_gene: .
j_gene: TRBJ1-6
CDR3aa: CASSVRVGNSPLHF
CDR3nt: TGTGCCAGCAGCGTTAGGGTGGGAAATTCACCCCTCCACTTT

v_gene: TRBV13
abundance: .
d_gene: .
j_gene: TRBJ1-2
CDR3aa: CASRRSPYDYTF
CDR3nt: TGTGCCAGCAGACGATCCCCCTATGACTACACCTTC

v_gene: TRBV28
abundance: medium-sized
d_gene: .
j_gene: TRBJ2-7
CDR3aa: CASSSSNMGLGSYEQYF
CDR3nt: .

v_gene: TRBV12-3/TRBV12-4
abundance: few
d_gene: .
j_gene: TRBJ2-5
CDR3aa: CASSLIGTRSQETQYF
CDR3nt: TGTGCCAGCAGTTTAATTGGGACCCGATCCCAAGAGACCCAGTACTTC

v_gene: TRBV6-1
abundance: many
d_gene: .
j_gene: TRBJ1-3
CDR3aa: CASSGGSGAFAGNTIYF
CDR3nt: TGTGCCAGCAGTGGCGGGTCAGGGGCATTTGCTGGAAACACCATATATTTT

v_gene: TRBV20-1
abundance: .
d_gene: .
j_gene: TRBJ2-1
CDR3aa: CSARGRESYNEQFF
CDR3nt: TGCAGTGCTAGGGGTCGGGAGTCCTACAATGAGCAGTTCTTC

v_gene: TRBV6-1
abundance: few
d_gene: TRBD2
j_gene: TRBJ2-3
CDR3aa: CASSGLAGGQDTQYF
CDR3nt: TGTGCCAGCAGTGGGCTAGCGGGGGGGCAGGATACGCAGTATTTT

v_gene: TRBV27
abundance: few
d_gene: .
j_gene: TRBJ1-2
CDR3aa: CASSLVPGSGYTF
CDR3nt: TGTGCCAGCAGTCTTGTACCTGGAAGTGGCTACACCTTC

v_gene: TRBV27
abundance: few
d_gene: TRBD1
j_gene: TRBJ2-3
CDR3aa: CASRRQGGTDTQYF
CDR3nt: TGTGCCAGCAGACGACAGGGTGGAACAGATACGCAGTATTTT

v_gene: TRBV27
abundance: .
d_gene: .
j_gene: TRBJ2-7
CDR3aa: CASSSFYEQYF
CDR3nt: TGTGCCAGCAGTTCCTTCTACGAGCAGTACTTC

v_gene: TRBV6-1
abundance: many
d_gene: .
j_gene: TRBJ1-6
CDR3aa: CASSPTSKGTLHF
CDR3nt: TGTGCCAGCAGCCCGACCTCTAAAGGAACCCTCCACTTT

v_gene: TRBV28
abundance: few
d_gene: TRBD2
j_gene: TRBJ2-1
CDR3aa: CASSLPGTSGYNEQFF
CDR3nt: TGTGCCAGCAGTTTACCCGGGACTAGCGGCTACAATGAGCAGTTCTTC

v_gene: TRBV7-2
abundance: .
d_gene: .
j_gene: TRBJ1-2
CDR3aa: CASSLGPGNYGYTF
CDR3nt: TGTGCCAGCAGCTTAGGTCCGGGTAACTATGGCTACACCTTC

v_gene: TRBV28
abundance: .
d_gene: TRBD2
j_gene: TRBJ2-7
CDR3aa: CASSLWVAGGYEQYF
CDR3nt: TGTGCCAGCAGTTTATGGGTAGCGGGGGGTTACGAGCAGTACTTC

v_gene: TRBV11-1
abundance: .
d_gene: TRBD2
j_gene: TRBJ2-1
CDR3aa: CASSLKTSGRANEQFF
CDR3nt: TGTGCCAGCAGCCTGAAGACTAGCGGGAGGGCGAATGAGCAGTTCTTC

v_gene: TRBV4-1
abundance: many
d_gene: .
j_gene: TRBJ1-6
CDR3aa: CASSHTLAVNSPLHF
CDR3nt: TGCGCCAGCAGCCATACGCTGGCCGTCAATTCACCCCTCCACTTT

v_gene: TRBV7-3
abundance: few
d_gene: TRBD2
j_gene: TRBJ2-1
CDR3aa: CASSLTLARNNEQFF
CDR3nt: TGTGCCAGCAGCTTAACACTAGCGAGGAACAATGAGCAGTTCTTC

v_gene: TRBV5-1
abundance: few
d_gene: TRBD1
j_gene: TRBJ1-3
CDR3aa: CASSQYGTGFSGNTIYF
CDR3nt: TGCGCCAGCAGCCAATACGGGACAGGCTTCTCTGGAAACACCATATATTTT

v_gene: TRBV6-5
abundance: .
d_gene: .
j_gene: TRBJ2-1
CDR3aa: CASSYTRVGNEQFF
CDR3nt: TGTGCCAGCAGTTACACCAGGGTAGGCAATGAGCAGTTCTTT

v_gene: TRBV12-3/TRBV12-4
abundance: .
d_gene: .
j_gene: TRBJ1-5
CDR3aa: CASSLARGGLGNQPQHF
CDR3nt: TGTGCCAGCAGTTTAGCGCGTGGGGGATTGGGCAATCAGCCCCAGCATTTT